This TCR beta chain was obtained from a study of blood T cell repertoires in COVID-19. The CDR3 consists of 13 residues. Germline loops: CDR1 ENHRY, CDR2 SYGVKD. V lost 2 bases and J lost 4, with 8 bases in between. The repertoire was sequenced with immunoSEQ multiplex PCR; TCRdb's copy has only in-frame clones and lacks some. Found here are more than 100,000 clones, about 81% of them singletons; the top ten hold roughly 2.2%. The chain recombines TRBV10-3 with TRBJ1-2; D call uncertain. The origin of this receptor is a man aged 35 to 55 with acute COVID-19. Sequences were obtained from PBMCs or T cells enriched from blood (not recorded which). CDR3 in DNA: TGTGCCATCAGTGAGGCGGATGGCTATGGCTACACCTTC. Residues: CAISEADGYGYTF.